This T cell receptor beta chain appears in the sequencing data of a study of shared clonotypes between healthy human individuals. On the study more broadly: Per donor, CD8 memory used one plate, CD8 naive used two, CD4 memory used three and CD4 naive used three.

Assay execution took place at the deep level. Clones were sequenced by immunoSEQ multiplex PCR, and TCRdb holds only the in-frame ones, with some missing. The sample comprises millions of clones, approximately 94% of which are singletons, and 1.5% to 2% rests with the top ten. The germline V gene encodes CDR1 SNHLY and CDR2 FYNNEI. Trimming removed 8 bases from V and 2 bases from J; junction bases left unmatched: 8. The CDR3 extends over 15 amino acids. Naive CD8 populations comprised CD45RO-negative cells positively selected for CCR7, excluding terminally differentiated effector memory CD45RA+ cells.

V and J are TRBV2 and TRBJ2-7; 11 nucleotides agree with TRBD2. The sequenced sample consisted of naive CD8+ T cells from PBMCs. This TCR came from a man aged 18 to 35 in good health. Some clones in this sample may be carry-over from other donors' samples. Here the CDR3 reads CASVEIAGGPYEQYF. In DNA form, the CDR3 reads TGTGCCAGCGTAGAAATAGCGGGGGGGCCCTACGAGCAGTACTTC.